A single count supports the clone carrying this T cell receptor (beta chain). Its target is unknown. This record comes from a study of yellow fever vaccine responses in identical twins. The study, taken as a whole, reports: Reports say the vaccine T cell response in twins looked partly convergent and partly personalized.

Germline lookup yields CDR1 MDHEN and CDR2 SYDVKM. There are 12 residues in the CDR3. The ends were cut back, 2 bases at V and 1 base at J, with 0 bases in the middle. TCRdb analysed the RT-PCR reads with MiXCR anew, one entry per CDR3 protein. This table has approximately 10,000 distinct CDR3 sequences, 80% to 85% appearing once. The sequencing here drew on T cells from blood (PBMCs), unsorted or a sorted subset (not recorded which), taken before or after yellow fever vaccination (not recorded which). The gene calls are TRBV28 and TRBJ2-4; D unresolved. This receptor was obtained from a woman under 30 who received the yellow fever vaccine. Here the CDR3 reads CASSLAKNIQYF. CDR3 nucleotides: TGTGCCAGCAGTTTAGCCAAAAACATTCAGTACTTC. The variable domain in full, completed from reference TRBV28 and TRBJ2-4, reads DVKVTQSSRYLVKRTGEKVFLECVQDMDHENMFWYRQDPGLGLRLIYFSYDVKMKEKGDIPEGYSVSREKKERFSLILESASTNQTSMYLCASSLAKNIQYFGAGTRLSVL.